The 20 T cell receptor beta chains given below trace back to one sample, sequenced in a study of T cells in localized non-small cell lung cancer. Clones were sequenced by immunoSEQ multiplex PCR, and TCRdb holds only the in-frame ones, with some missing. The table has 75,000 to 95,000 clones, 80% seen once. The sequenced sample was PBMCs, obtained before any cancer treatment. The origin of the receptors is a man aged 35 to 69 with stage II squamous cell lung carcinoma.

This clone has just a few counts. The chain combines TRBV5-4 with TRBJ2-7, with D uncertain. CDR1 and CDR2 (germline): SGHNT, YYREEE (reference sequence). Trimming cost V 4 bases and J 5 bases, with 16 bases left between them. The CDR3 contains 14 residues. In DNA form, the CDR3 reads TGTGCCAGCAGCCACTCTACTGGATTGAACGAGCAGTACTTC. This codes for CASSHSTGLNEQYF.

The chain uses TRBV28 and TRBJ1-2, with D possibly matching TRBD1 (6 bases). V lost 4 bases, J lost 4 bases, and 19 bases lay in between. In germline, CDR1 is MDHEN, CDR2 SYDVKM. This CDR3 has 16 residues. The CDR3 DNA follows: TGTGCCAGCAGTTCCCTCCGGGCCACAGGGCTCTATGGCTACACCTTC. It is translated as CASSSLRATGLYGYTF.

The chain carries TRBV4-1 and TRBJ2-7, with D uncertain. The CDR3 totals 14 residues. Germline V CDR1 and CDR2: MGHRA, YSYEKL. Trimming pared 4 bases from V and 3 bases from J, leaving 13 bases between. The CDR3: CASSLQLGSYEQYF. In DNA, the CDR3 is TGCGCCAGCAGCCTTCAGCTGGGCAGCTACGAGCAGTACTTC.

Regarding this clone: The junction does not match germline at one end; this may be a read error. The CDR3 reads CASTQVGPVGYGYTF. In DNA form, the CDR3 reads TGTGCCAGCACCCAAGTAGGTCCGGTCGGCTATGGCTACACCTTC. This sequence joins TRBV4-2 and TRBJ1-2; D remains ambiguous. The CDR3 is 15 residues long. The germline V gene encodes CDR1 LGHNA and CDR2 YNFKEQ.

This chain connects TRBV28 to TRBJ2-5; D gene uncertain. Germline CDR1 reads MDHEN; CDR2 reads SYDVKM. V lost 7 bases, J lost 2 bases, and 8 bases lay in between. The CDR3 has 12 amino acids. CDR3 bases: TGTGCCAGCAAAAAAGGGCAAGAGACCCAGTACTTC. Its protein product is CASKKGQETQYF.

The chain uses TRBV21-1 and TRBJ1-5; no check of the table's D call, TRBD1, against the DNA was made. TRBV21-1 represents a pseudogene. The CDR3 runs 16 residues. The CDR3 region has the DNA TGTGCCAGCAGCAAAGGGAGCACAGGCAGCAATCAGCCCCAGCATTTT. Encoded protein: CASSKGSTGSNQPQHF.

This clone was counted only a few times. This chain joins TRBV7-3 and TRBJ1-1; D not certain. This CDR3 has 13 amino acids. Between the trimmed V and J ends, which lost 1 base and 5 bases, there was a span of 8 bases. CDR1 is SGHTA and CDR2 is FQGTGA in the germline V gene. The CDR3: CASSLSGITEAFF. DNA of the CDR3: TGTGCCAGCAGCTTAAGTGGGATTACTGAAGCTTTCTTT.

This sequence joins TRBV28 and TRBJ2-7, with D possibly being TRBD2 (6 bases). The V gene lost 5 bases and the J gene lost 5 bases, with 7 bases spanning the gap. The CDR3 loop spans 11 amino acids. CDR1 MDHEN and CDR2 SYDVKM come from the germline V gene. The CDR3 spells CASSRGNEQYF. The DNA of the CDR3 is TGTGCCAGCAGTCGGGGGAACGAGCAGTACTTC.

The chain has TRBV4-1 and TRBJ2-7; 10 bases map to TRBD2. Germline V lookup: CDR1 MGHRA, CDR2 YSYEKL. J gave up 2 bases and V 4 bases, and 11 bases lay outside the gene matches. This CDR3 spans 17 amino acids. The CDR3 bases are TGCGCCAGCAGCCGACGGCCCGCTAGCGGGAGACCCTACGAGCAGTACTTC. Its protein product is CASSRRPASGRPYEQYF.

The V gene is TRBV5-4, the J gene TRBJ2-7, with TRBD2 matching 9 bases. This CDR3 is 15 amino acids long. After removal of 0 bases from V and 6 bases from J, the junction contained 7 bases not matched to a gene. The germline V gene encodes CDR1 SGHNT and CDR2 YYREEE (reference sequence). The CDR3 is CASSLVPSGDVEQYF. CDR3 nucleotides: TGTGCCAGCAGCTTGGTGCCTAGCGGGGATGTCGAGCAGTACTTC.

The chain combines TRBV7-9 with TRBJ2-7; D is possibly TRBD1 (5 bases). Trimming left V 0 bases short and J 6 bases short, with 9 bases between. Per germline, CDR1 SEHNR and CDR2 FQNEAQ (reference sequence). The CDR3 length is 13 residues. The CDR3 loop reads CASSLAQGSEQYF. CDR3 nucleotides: TGTGCCAGCAGCTTAGCGCAGGGATCCGAGCAGTACTTC.

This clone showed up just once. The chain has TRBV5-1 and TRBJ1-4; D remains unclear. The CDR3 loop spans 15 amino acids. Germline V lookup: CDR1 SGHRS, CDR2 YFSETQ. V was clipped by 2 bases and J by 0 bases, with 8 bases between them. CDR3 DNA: TGCGCCAGCAGCTTAACTGGATCAACTAATGAAAAACTGTTTTTT. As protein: CASSLTGSTNEKLFF.

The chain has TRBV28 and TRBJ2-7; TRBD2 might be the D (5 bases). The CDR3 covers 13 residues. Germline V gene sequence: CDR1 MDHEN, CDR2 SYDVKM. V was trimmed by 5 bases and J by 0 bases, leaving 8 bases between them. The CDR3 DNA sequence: TGTGCCAGCAGTCCGGGGAGCTCCTACGAGCAGTACTTC. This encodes CASSPGSSYEQYF.

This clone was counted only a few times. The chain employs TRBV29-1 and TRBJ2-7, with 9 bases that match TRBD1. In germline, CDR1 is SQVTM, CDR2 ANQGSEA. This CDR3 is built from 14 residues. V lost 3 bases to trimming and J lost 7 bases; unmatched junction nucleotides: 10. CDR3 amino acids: CSVDGGQGSGEQYF. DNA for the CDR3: TGCAGCGTTGACGGGGGACAGGGAAGTGGAGAGCAGTACTTC.

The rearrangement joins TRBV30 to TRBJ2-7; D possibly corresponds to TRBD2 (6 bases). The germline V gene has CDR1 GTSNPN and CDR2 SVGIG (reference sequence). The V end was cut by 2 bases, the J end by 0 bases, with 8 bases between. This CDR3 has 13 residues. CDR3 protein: CAWSMGGSYEQYF. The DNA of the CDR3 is TGTGCCTGGAGTATGGGGGGCTCCTACGAGCAGTACTTC.

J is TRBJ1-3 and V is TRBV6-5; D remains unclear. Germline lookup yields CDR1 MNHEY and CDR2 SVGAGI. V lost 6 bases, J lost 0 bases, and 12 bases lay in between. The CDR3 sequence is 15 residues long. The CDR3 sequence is CASRPRSTSGNTIYF. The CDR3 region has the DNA TGTGCCAGCAGACCCCGTTCCACCTCTGGAAACACCATATATTTT.

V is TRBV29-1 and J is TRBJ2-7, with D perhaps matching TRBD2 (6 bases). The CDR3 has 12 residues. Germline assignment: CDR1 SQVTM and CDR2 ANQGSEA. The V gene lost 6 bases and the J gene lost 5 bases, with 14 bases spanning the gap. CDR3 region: CSVSAGSHEQYF. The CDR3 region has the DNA TGCAGCGTATCTGCGGGATCTCACGAGCAGTACTTC.

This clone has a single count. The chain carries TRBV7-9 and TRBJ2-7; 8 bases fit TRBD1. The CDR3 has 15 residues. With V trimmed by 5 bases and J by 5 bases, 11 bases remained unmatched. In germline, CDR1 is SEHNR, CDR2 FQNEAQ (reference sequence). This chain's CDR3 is CASSRGRTGFHEQYF. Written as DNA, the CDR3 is TGTGCCAGCAGCCGAGGCAGGACAGGGTTCCACGAGCAGTACTTC. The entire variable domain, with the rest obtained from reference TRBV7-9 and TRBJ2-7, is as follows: DTGVSQNPRHKITKRGQNVTFRCDPISEHNRLYWYRQTLGQGPEFLTYFQNEAQLEKSRLLSDRFSAERPKGSFSTLEIQRTEQGDSAMYLCASSRGRTGFHEQYFGPGTRLTVT.

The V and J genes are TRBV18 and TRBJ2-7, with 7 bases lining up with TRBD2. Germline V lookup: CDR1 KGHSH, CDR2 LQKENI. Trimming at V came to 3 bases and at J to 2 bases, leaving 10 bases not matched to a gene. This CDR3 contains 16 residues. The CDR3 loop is CASSPLGGSKPYEQYF. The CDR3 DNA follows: TGTGCCAGCTCACCCCTCGGGGGGAGCAAACCCTACGAGCAGTACTTC.

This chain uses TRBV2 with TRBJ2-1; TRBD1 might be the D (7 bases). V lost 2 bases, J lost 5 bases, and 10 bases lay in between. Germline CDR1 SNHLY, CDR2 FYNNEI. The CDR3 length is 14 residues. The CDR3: CASSETRGDNEQFF. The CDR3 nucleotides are TGTGCCAGCAGTGAAACCAGGGGGGACAATGAGCAGTTCTTC. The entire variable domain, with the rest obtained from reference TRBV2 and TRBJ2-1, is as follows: EPEVTQTPSHQVTQMGQEVILRCVPISNHLYFYWYRQILGQKVEFLVSFYNNEISEKSEIFDDQFSVERPDGSNFTLKIRSTKLEDSAMYFCASSETRGDNEQFFGPGTRLTVL.